A single sample is the source of the 14 T cell receptor beta chains below, sequenced in a study of cytomegalovirus exposure and HLA in healthy donors. Use of 60 Vbeta and 13 Jbeta primers characterized the PCR. Libraries were prepared by immunoSEQ multiplex PCR; TCRdb keeps only in-frame clonotypes and omits some of them. The repertoire holds approximately 98,000 clones, with over 65% as singletons. The source material was PBMCs. Receptors were obtained from a male donor in good health and CMV-seronegative.

CDR3 bases: TGTGCCAGCAGTTCTGGGGGCAGGGGGAGCAATCAGCCCCAGCATTTT. Encoded protein: CASSSGGRGSNQPQHF. The chain couples TRBV28 to TRBJ1-5, with 7 bases that match TRBD1. The length of the CDR3 is 16 residues. CDR1 MDHEN and CDR2 SYDVKM come from the germline V gene. J lost 1 base, V lost 4 bases, and 7 bases had no gene match.

This clone was found once. The chain has TRBV4-3 and TRBJ2-7; 7 nucleotides line up with TRBD1. CDR1 and CDR2 from the germline V gene are LGHNA and YSLEER. V trimming: 3 bases; J trimming: 3 bases; junction bases outside the gene matches: 8. The CDR3 contains 15 residues. CDR3 protein: CASSHRDSLDYEQYF. DNA for the CDR3: TGCGCCAGCAGCCACCGGGACAGCCTTGACTACGAGCAGTACTTC.

This clone occurred once. The CDR3 is CASSLLGPYEQYF. The CDR3 coding sequence is TGCGCCAGCAGCTTGTTGGGCCCCTACGAGCAGTACTTC. The chain has TRBV5-1 and TRBJ2-7; no reliable D call. This CDR3 has 13 amino acids. The V end was cut by 1 base, the J end by 2 bases, with 7 bases between. The V gene's germline CDR1 is SGHRS and CDR2 YFSETQ.

This clone was observed a handful of times. This chain connects TRBV5-4 to TRBJ2-1; 9 bases match TRBD2. Per the germline V gene, CDR1 is SGHNT and CDR2 is YYREEE (reference sequence). The CDR3 consists of 16 residues. The J segment lost 4 bases and the V segment lost 4 bases, leaving 9 bases of the junction unmatched. The CDR3 bases are TGTGCCAGCAGCAGAGCTAGCGGGATGGCGTACAATGAGCAGTTCTTC. It encodes CASSRASGMAYNEQFF.

DNA for the CDR3: TGTGCCAGCAGCCATGTTGGACTAAGCCCGACCCAGTACTTC. Protein: CASSHVGLSPTQYF. The chain carries TRBV14 and TRBJ2-5; possibly TRBD2 for D (6 bases). The V and J ends lost 3 bases and 7 bases respectively, with 15 bases between them. There are 14 residues in the CDR3. Germline loops: CDR1 SGHDN, CDR2 FVKESK. Full variable domain (outside the CDR3, taken from reference TRBV14 and TRBJ2-5): EAGVTQFPSHSVIEKGQTVTLRCDPISGHDNLYWYRRVMGKEIKFLLHFVKESKQDESGMPNNRFLAERTGGTYSTLKVQPAELEDSGVYFCASSHVGLSPTQYFGPGTRLLVL.

The genes are TRBV28 and TRBJ1-4; TRBD1 aligns across 7 bases. The CDR3 extends over 13 amino acids. Germline CDR1 and CDR2: MDHEN and SYDVKM. J lost 7 bases, V lost 6 bases, and 5 bases had no gene match. The CDR3 region has the DNA TGTGCCAGCAGAATACAGGGGACTGAAAAACTGTTTTTT. It encodes CASRIQGTEKLFF.

This chain joins TRBV4-1 and TRBJ2-3; 14 bases fit TRBD2. CDR3 length: 15 residues. The V segment lost 1 base and the J segment 6 bases; nucleotides outside the gene matches: 0. Germline CDR1 is MGHRA and CDR2 is YSYEKL. In nucleotides, the CDR3 is TGCGCCAGCAGCCAAGGACTAGCGGGAGGGGATACGCAGTATTTT. Translating gives CASSQGLAGGDTQYF.

The V call is TRBV7-2, the J call TRBJ2-7; TRBD2 might be the D (5 bases). The germline V gene encodes CDR1 SGHTA and CDR2 FQGNSA. CDR3 length: 16 amino acids. V was shortened by 5 bases and J by 0 bases, with 17 bases between the two germline ends. In DNA form, the CDR3 reads TGTGCCAGCAGCCGGACCTCGAGTGGGAGCTCCTACGAGCAGTACTTC. This translates into CASSRTSSGSSYEQYF.

The rearrangement joins TRBV11-2 to TRBJ2-7, with 9 bases aligning to TRBD2. The V and J ends lost 1 base and 3 bases, in that order; junction bases with no gene match: 4. The CDR3 is 15 amino acids. Germline V gives CDR1 SGHAT, CDR2 FQNNGV. The CDR3 loop reads CASSLAAGGGYEQYF. The DNA for the CDR3 is TGTGCCAGCAGCTTAGCGGCGGGAGGGGGCTACGAGCAGTACTTC.

This clone has a single count. J is TRBJ2-3 and V is TRBV2; D remains unclear. The germline gives CDR1 SNHLY, CDR2 FYNNEI. V dropped 10 bases and J dropped 0 bases, with 5 bases sitting between them. The CDR3 contains 11 residues. Here the CDR3 reads CATSSTDTQYF. The CDR3 nucleotides are TGTGCCACCTCTAGCACAGATACGCAGTATTTT.

The gene calls are TRBV28 and TRBJ2-1, with TRBD2 identical over 10 bases. This CDR3 spans 15 amino acids. Germline lookup yields CDR1 MDHEN and CDR2 SYDVKM. With 7 bases clipped from V and 4 bases from J, the junction kept 7 bases outside the gene matches. Written as DNA, the CDR3 is TGTGCCAGCATTGGGGGACTAGCGAGTTACAATGAGCAGTTCTTC. Translation: CASIGGLASYNEQFF.

The chain is built from TRBV28 and TRBJ1-5; TRBD1 might be the D (6 bases). The V end was cut by 3 bases, the J end by 5 bases, with 11 bases between. The CDR3 has 14 amino acids. CDR1 is MDHEN, CDR2 SYDVKM, per germline. CDR3 DNA: TGTGCCAGCAGTTTTTACGCAGGGGATCAGCCCCAGCATTTT. It codes for CASSFYAGDQPQHF.

The chain joins TRBV10-3 to TRBJ2-7, with 8 nucleotides matching TRBD1. V was pared by 8 bases and J by 5 bases, with 5 bases of the junction left unmatched. The CDR3 spans 12 residues. Looked up from germline, CDR1 is ENHRY and CDR2 is SYGVKD. CDR3 amino acids: CAIGQGADEQYF. CDR3 coding DNA: TGTGCCATCGGGCAGGGGGCCGACGAGCAGTACTTC.

The V call is TRBV2, the J call TRBJ2-1; 11 bases are a match to TRBD2. This CDR3 comprises 15 residues. The J segment lost 7 bases and the V segment lost 6 bases, leaving 8 bases of the junction unmatched. Germline V gives CDR1 SNHLY, CDR2 FYNNEI. This CDR3 is CASRALAGGGNEQFF. The CDR3 DNA reads TGTGCCAGCAGAGCTCTAGCGGGAGGTGGAAATGAGCAGTTCTTC.